This TCR beta chain was sequenced during a study of response to subunit inactivated influenza vaccine. TCRdb reprocessed the RT-PCR reads via MiXCR and lists one record per CDR3 protein. The sample lists around 580,000 distinct CDR3 sequences; 12% were seen once. Germline V gives CDR1 SGHRS, CDR2 YFSETQ. Deletions cut 7 bases from V and 2 bases from J, with 18 bases between. The CDR3 is 15 amino acids. This clonotype was detected a few times. The rearrangement joins TRBV5-1 to TRBJ2-5; D may be TRBD2 (7 bases). The clonotype originates from a man aged 45 to 65 who received an inactivated influenza vaccine. This specimen consisted of PBMCs from blood, obtained on the day of vaccination. CDR3 nucleotides: TGCGCCAGCCGCGCGGGGGCGGGCGAACAAGAGACCCAGTACTTC. This translates into CASRAGAGEQETQYF.